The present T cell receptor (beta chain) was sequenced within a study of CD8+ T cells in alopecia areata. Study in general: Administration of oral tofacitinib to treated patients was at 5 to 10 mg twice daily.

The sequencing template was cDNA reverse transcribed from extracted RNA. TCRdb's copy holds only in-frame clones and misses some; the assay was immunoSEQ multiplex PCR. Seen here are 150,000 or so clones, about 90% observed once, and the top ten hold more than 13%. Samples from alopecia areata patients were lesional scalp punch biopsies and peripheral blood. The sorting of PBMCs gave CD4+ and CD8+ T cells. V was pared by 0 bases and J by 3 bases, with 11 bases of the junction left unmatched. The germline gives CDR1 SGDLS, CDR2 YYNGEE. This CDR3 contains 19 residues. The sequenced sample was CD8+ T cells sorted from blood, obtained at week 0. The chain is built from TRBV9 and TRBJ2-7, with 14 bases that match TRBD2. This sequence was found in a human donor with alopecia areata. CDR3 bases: TGTGCCAGCAGCGTAGACCTTGGACTAGCGGGAGGAAGGAGCTACGAGCAGTACTTC. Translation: CASSVDLGLAGGRSYEQYF. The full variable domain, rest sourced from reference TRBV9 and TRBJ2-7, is DSGVTQTPKHLITATGQRVTLRCSPRSGDLSVYWYQQSLDQGLQFLIQYYNGEERAKGNILERFSAQQFPDLHSELNLSSLELGDSALYFCASSVDLGLAGGRSYEQYFGPGTRLTVT.